This T cell receptor beta chain originates from a study of prognosis after radiotherapy for stage I lung cancer. General observations from the study: Gene usage of TRBV and TRBJ reportedly differed between patients with and without metastases.

J was trimmed by 4 bases and V by 0 bases; bases with no gene match: 7. The germline V gene encodes CDR1 LGHDT and CDR2 YNNKEL (reference sequence). The CDR3 extends over 17 amino acids. Amplification of TCR beta CDR3 from genomic DNA used two-round multiplex PCR. Gene-specific TRBV and TRBJ primers were used in PCR round one. Primers of the universal type were employed in the second round of PCR. Each CDR3 protein gets one entry after TCRdb re-called the multiplex PCR reads with MiXCR. The data hold about 15,000 distinct CDR3 sequences, with about 15% observed a single time. This clonotype occurred many times. Its cognate antigen is unknown.

The receptor was derived from a donor over 45 with non-small cell lung cancer. This chain joins TRBV3-1 and TRBJ2-1; TRBD2 agrees at 9 bases. The sequences come from PBMCs, collected before or after stereotactic body radiation therapy (not recorded which). The CDR3 spells CASSQELLAGPYNEQFF. CDR3 bases: TGTGCCAGCAGCCAAGAGCTTCTAGCGGGACCTTACAATGAGCAGTTCTTC.